One sample yielded the 5 T cell receptor beta chains listed below, sequenced in a study of blood T cell repertoires in COVID-19. Clones were sequenced by immunoSEQ multiplex PCR, and TCRdb holds only the in-frame ones, with some missing. The sample yields 95,000 to 150,000 clones, over 65% seen once. The sequenced sample consisted of peripheral blood. The receptors were gathered from an older woman with acute or convalescent COVID-19.

This chain uses TRBV12-3 or TRBV12-4 with TRBJ1-4; 8 bases align to TRBD1. The V gene end was trimmed by 6 bases and the J gene end by 11 bases; junction bases not matched to a gene: 8. The CDR3 covers 13 residues. The CDR3 nucleotides read TGTGCCAGCAGGCAGGGGGCCCCGTTGAAACTGTTTTTT. Amino acids: CASRQGAPLKLFF.

The genes are TRBV11-3 and TRBJ2-3; 10 nucleotides agree with TRBD2. Per the germline V gene, CDR1 is SGHNT and CDR2 is YENEEA. J was trimmed by 0 bases and V by 5 bases; bases with no gene match: 5. This CDR3 is built from 16 residues. The CDR3 sequence is CASSRIAGGSTDTQYF. The CDR3 bases are TGTGCCAGCAGCCGGATAGCGGGGGGAAGCACAGATACGCAGTATTTT.

This clone was detected only once. The V gene is TRBV20-1, the J gene TRBJ2-1; possible D gene TRBD2, 5 bases. Trimming shortened V by 3 bases and J by 1 base, and 10 bases separated the two germline ends. The CDR3 extends over 14 amino acids. CDR1 and CDR2 from the germline V gene are DFQATT and SNEGSKA (reference sequence). The CDR3 DNA reads TGCAGTGCTAGTAGAGGGAGTTCCTACAATGAGCAGTTCTTC. Translated, it gives CSASRGSSYNEQFF.

The rearrangement joins TRBV19 to TRBJ2-3, with TRBD2 as a possible D gene (6 bases). Between the trimmed V and J ends, which lost 6 bases and 0 bases, there was a span of 16 bases. Per the germline V gene, CDR1 is LNHDA and CDR2 is SQIVND (reference sequence). The CDR3 runs 16 residues. The DNA of the CDR3 is TGTGCCAGTAGATCCCCCGCCGCGGGGAGCACAGATACGCAGTATTTT. It codes for CASRSPAAGSTDTQYF.

The CDR3 here is CASGGQGAIEQYF. CDR3 nucleotides: TGTGCCAGCGGCGGACAGGGGGCAATCGAGCAGTACTTC. This chain connects TRBV9 to TRBJ2-7; 11 bases match TRBD1. This CDR3 comprises 13 residues. V lost 7 bases, J lost 6 bases, and 6 bases stayed unmatched. CDR1 and CDR2 from the germline V gene are SGDLS and YYNGEE.